Listed below are T cell receptor beta chains from one sample, sequenced in a study of neurological immune-mediated disorders. TCRdb re-called the 5' RACE reads through MiXCR, storing one row per CDR3 protein. Of 70,000 or so distinct CDR3 sequences in the sample, 2.5% to 4% were seen once. The material sequenced was PBMCs. The receptors originated from a woman aged 50 to 65 with multiple sclerosis. CDR3s include the opening cysteine and the closing phenylalanine or tryptophan. A D gene is named only where the DNA matches it firmly. A row's size may be missing; if present it is once, few, many or a size class.

>many|TRBJ2-1|.|TRBV4-2|12
TGTGCCAGCAGCCAAGATTTCCATGAGCAGTTCTTC
CASSQDFHEQFF
>many|TRBJ2-4|TRBD2|TRBV28|14
TGTGCCAGCAGTTTAGGGGGAGCGGGGATCGTTCAGTACTTC
CASSLGGAGIVQYF
>many|TRBJ2-5|.|TRBV5-1|13
TGCGCCAGCAGCTTGGACAGGGCCTGGACCCAGTACTTC
CASSLDRAWTQYF
>few|TRBJ2-3|TRBD2|TRBV11-3|15
TGTGCCAGCAGCCCGGGACTAGCGGGAGAAGATACGCAGTATTTT
CASSPGLAGEDTQYF
>many|TRBJ2-5|.|TRBV5-1|14
TGCGCCAGCAGCCTCCCCAGCAGCCAAGAGACCCAGTACTTC
CASSLPSSQETQYF
>many|TRBJ1-1|.|TRBV6-5|14
TGTGCCAGCAGTAGAGAGGGGGGAGACACTGAAGCTTTCTTT
CASSREGGDTEAFF
>few|TRBJ1-2|.|TRBV5-1|14
TGCGCCAGCAGCTTGGCGGGGTTCGCCTATGGCTACACCTTC
CASSLAGFAYGYTF
>.|TRBJ1-1|.|TRBV18|14
TGTGCCAGCTCCCCTGCCGGGAGGAACACTGAAGCTTTCTTT
CASSPAGRNTEAFF
>many|TRBJ1-2|.|TRBV25-1|14
TGTGCCAGCAGTGATCCCGGGAGTAACTATGGCTACACCTTC
CASSDPGSNYGYTF
>many|TRBJ2-1|TRBD2|TRBV5-1|16
TGCGCCAGCAGCTTGGGGGCGGGAGGGCCCAGCAATGAGCAGTTCTTC
CASSLGAGGPSNEQFF
>many|TRBJ1-4|.|TRBV20-1|15
TGCAGTGCTAGCGGACACCCAGCAGATAATGAAAAACTGTTTTTT
CSASGHPADNEKLFF
>many|TRBJ2-3|TRBD2|TRBV7-8|15
TGTGCCAGCAGCTTAGTATTAGCGGGTACAGATACGCAGTATTTT
CASSLVLAGTDTQYF
>many|TRBJ1-6|.|TRBV5-1|14
TGCGCCAGCAGGCCGGGGGCCGAGGAATCACCCCTCCACTTT
CASRPGAEESPLHF
>many|TRBJ2-1|.|TRBV20-1|16
TGCAGTGCTAGAGCGGCCTCTATAACCCCCGGGGATGAGCAGTTCTTC
CSARAASITPGDEQFF
>many|TRBJ2-7|TRBD1|TRBV5-1|13
TGCGCCAGCAGCTGGGGGACAGGCTACGAGCAGTACTTC
CASSWGTGYEQYF
>many|TRBJ1-3|TRBD1|TRBV7-2|15
TGTGCCAGCAGCCCCGGGACAGGGTATGGAAACACCATATATTTT
CASSPGTGYGNTIYF
>many|TRBJ2-5|TRBD1|TRBV18|15
TGTGCCAGCTCACCAAGTCACAGGGGCCAAGAGACCCAGTACTTC
CASSPSHRGQETQYF
>many|TRBJ1-2|.|TRBV3-1|11
TGTGCCAGCAGCTTCGGACCCGGCTACACCTTC
CASSFGPGYTF
>few|TRBJ2-3|TRBD2|TRBV5-1|13
TGCGCCAGCAGCTTTGCTAGCGGGAGAACATCGTATTTT
CASSFASGRTSYF
>many|TRBJ1-1|.|TRBV19|13
TGTGCCAGTAGTACCGACAGAAACACTGAAGCTTTCTTT
CASSTDRNTEAFF
>many|TRBJ1-5|.|TRBV7-2|15
TGTGCCAGCAGCTTATCGAGGGCGGGCAATCAGCCCCAGCATTTT
CASSLSRAGNQPQHF
>many|TRBJ2-2|.|TRBV7-2|15
TGTGCCAGCAGACCCGGCCAGGGCTTCACCGGGGAGCTGTTTTTT
CASRPGQGFTGELFF
>many|TRBJ2-1|.|TRBV20-1|13
TGCAGTGCTAGCCTAGGACTACCCAATGAGCAGTTCTTC
CSASLGLPNEQFF
>.|TRBJ2-1|TRBD2|TRBV12-3/TRBV12-4|15
TGTGCCAGCAGTCTCACCGGGGGGGCTTCGGGTGAGCAGTTCTTC
CASSLTGGASGEQFF
>many|TRBJ1-5|.|TRBV12-3/TRBV12-4|14
TGTGCCAGCAATCTAATCTATAGCAATCAGCCCCAGCATTTT
CASNLIYSNQPQHF
>many|TRBJ1-2|.|TRBV12-3/TRBV12-4|13
TGTGCCAGCAGTCAACACATCGGCTATGGCTACACCTTC
CASSQHIGYGYTF
>many|TRBJ1-2|.|TRBV29-1|13
TGCAGCGTCCCGGATGGAGGGGCTCCTGGCTACACCTTC
CSVPDGGAPGYTF
>many|TRBJ2-7|TRBD1|TRBV20-1|12
TGCAGTGCTATCTCGACAGGGGACGAGCAGTACTTC
CSAISTGDEQYF
>many|TRBJ2-5|.|TRBV5-1|13
TGCGCCAGCAGCTTCATGAACGGAGAGACCCAGTACTTC
CASSFMNGETQYF